One sample yielded the 21 T cell receptor beta chains listed below, sequenced in a study of T cells after yellow fever vaccination. Via MiXCR, TCRdb re-called the 5' RACE reads, giving one row per CDR3 protein. In the table there are around 56,000 distinct CDR3 sequences, around 6.1% of which are singletons. The sequencing here drew on PBMCs, either bulk or a sorted T-cell subset (CD4+, CD8+, memory, or dextramer-sorted; not recorded which), taken on the day of the yellow fever booster vaccination. These receptors were collected from a young man who received the YFV17D yellow fever vaccine.

This clonotype appeared many times. The V call is TRBV12-3 or TRBV12-4, the J call TRBJ1-3; TRBD1 matches at 8 bases. V lost 2 bases and J lost 2; bases outside the gene matches: 2. This CDR3 spans 15 amino acids. The CDR3 here is CASSLPDRAGNTIYF. DNA for the CDR3: TGTGCCAGCAGTTTACCGGACAGGGCTGGAAACACCATATATTTT.

In this sample, this clonotype turned up a few times. The V gene is TRBV9, the J gene TRBJ2-5; D ambiguous. The V gene's germline CDR1 is SGDLS and CDR2 YYNGEE. V gave up 4 bases and J gave up 5 bases, with 21 bases separating them. The CDR3 loop spans 16 amino acids. CDR3 region: CASSSRPDLSPETQYF. The CDR3 region has the DNA TGTGCCAGCAGCTCCCGACCGGACCTTTCACCGGAGACCCAGTACTTC.

This clonotype was counted only a few times. The rearrangement uses TRBV14 and TRBJ2-7; TRBD1 agrees at 7 bases. Trimming took 6 bases from V and 4 from J; bases not matched to a gene: 12. The CDR3 consists of 15 residues. Germline V CDR1 and CDR2: SGHDN, FVKESK. The CDR3 loop reads CASSRVRGRGYEQYF. The CDR3 DNA follows: TGTGCCAGCAGTCGCGTGAGGGGGCGCGGTTACGAGCAGTACTTC. Full variable domain (rest looked up from reference TRBV14 and TRBJ2-7): EAGVTQFPSHSVIEKGQTVTLRCDPISGHDNLYWYRRVMGKEIKFLLHFVKESKQDESGMPNNRFLAERTGGTYSTLKVQPAELEDSGVYFCASSRVRGRGYEQYFGPGTRLTVT.

In its sample, this clonotype was seen many times. The V call is TRBV29-1, the J call TRBJ2-3; tentatively, D is TRBD2 (6 bases). From germline, CDR1 is SQVTM and CDR2 ANQGSEA. Trimming left V 4 bases short and J 0 bases short, with 11 bases between. The CDR3 has 14 amino acids. CDR3 amino acids: CSVVAGISTDTQYF. The CDR3 region has the DNA TGCAGCGTTGTTGCGGGGATTAGCACAGATACGCAGTATTTT.

Ten or more counts support this clonotype. This chain's CDR3 is CSALANYGYTF. Here the CDR3 DNA reads TGCAGTGCTCTCGCTAACTATGGCTACACCTTC. V usage is TRBV20-1 and J usage is TRBJ1-2; no reliable D call. The CDR3 consists of 11 residues. Germline V gene lookup returns CDR1 DFQATT and CDR2 SNEGSKA (reference sequence). Trimming cost V 5 bases and J 0 bases, with 4 bases left between them.

The CDR3 coding sequence is TGTGCCAGCAGTTTATGGCCCCAAGAAATGAACACTGAAGCTTTCTTT. Translation: CASSLWPQEMNTEAFF. This sequence joins TRBV28 and TRBJ1-1; no reliable D call. Germline V gene lookup returns CDR1 MDHEN and CDR2 SYDVKM. The V gene lost 0 bases and the J gene lost 0 bases, with 11 bases spanning the gap. The CDR3 has 16 amino acids.

The chain links TRBV9 to TRBJ2-1; TRBD2 aligns across 10 bases. V lost 4 bases, J lost 3 bases, and 7 bases stayed unmatched. CDR1 is SGDLS and CDR2 is YYNGEE in the germline V gene. The CDR3 runs 16 residues. CDR3 DNA: TGTGCCAGCAGCCCCCAGCGGGGGGGCCGCTACAATGAGCAGTTCTTC. It encodes CASSPQRGGRYNEQFF.

In this sample, this clonotype turned up a few times. The chain uses TRBV6-5 and TRBJ2-6; D is unresolved. The CDR3 is made up of 14 amino acids. V was clipped by 5 bases and J by 2 bases, with 7 bases between them. Germline V gene data show CDR1 as MNHEY and CDR2 as SVGAGI. This chain's CDR3 is CASSVNPGANVLTF. CDR3 nucleotide sequence: TGTGCCAGCAGTGTCAACCCTGGGGCCAACGTCCTGACTTTC.

The J gene is TRBJ1-2, the V gene TRBV13, with unresolved D. Germline V gene lookup returns CDR1 PRHDT and CDR2 FYEKMQ (reference sequence). The CDR3 covers 12 residues. Trimming removed 3 bases from V and 10 bases from J, with 12 bases in between. CDR3 loop: CASSLGKVAYTF. The DNA for the CDR3 is TGTGCCAGCAGCTTGGGGAAGGTAGCCTACACCTTC. Supplemented by reference TRBV13 and TRBJ1-2, the full variable domain reads AAGVIQSPRHLIKEKRETATLKCYPIPRHDTVYWYQQGPGQDPQFLISFYEKMQSDKGSIPDRFSAQQFSDYHSELNMSSLELGDSALYFCASSLGKVAYTFGSGTRLTVV.

About this clonotype: This may arise from a read error, as a much more abundant clone is one base away. The V gene is TRBV29-1, the J gene TRBJ2-2, with a weak D call TRBD1 (6 bases). Germline CDR1 is SQVTM and CDR2 is ANQGSEA. The CDR3 totals 16 residues. The CDR3 loop reads CCVAGDRQGLTGELFF. The CDR3 DNA is TGCTGCGTTGCAGGGGACCGTCAGGGGTTGACCGGGGAGCTGTTTTTT.

The table lists this clonotype with a few counts. The chain has TRBV12-3 or TRBV12-4 and TRBJ2-1; D uncertain. The V end was cut by 3 bases, the J end by 0 bases, with 9 bases between. The CDR3 spans 15 residues. CDR3 bases: TGTGCCAGCAGTTTTGCGGTGAGCTCCTACAATGAGCAGTTCTTC. The encoded protein is CASSFAVSSYNEQFF.

This clonotype occurred a few times. The V gene is TRBV7-6, the J gene TRBJ2-3, with TRBD2 identical over 8 bases. CDR3 length: 13 residues. The V and J ends lost 5 bases and 5 bases, in that order; junction bases with no gene match: 3. Germline V lookup: CDR1 SGHVS, CDR2 FNYEAQ. The CDR3 DNA sequence: TGTGCCAGCAGCCGGCGGGGGGTAGATACGCAGTATTTT. It translates to CASSRRGVDTQYF.

This clonotype was picked up many times. V usage is TRBV18 and J usage is TRBJ1-1; D is undetermined. The CDR3 extends over 15 amino acids. Germline V gene lookup returns CDR1 KGHSH and CDR2 LQKENI. With 0 bases removed from V and 8 bases from J, the gap between germline ends came to 16 bases. The chain's CDR3 is CASSPPSSASIEAFF. The CDR3 DNA sequence: TGTGCCAGCTCACCACCGTCCTCCGCCAGTATCGAAGCTTTCTTT.

In this sample, this clonotype turned up many times. This rearrangement joins TRBV5-1 to TRBJ1-6; D gene ambiguous. Germline CDR1 SGHRS, CDR2 YFSETQ. There are 16 residues in the CDR3. Between the trimmed V and J ends, which lost 4 bases and 9 bases, there was a span of 20 bases. CDR3 coding DNA: TGCGCCAGCAGCGCGAATATTCTGGGAAATAGTTCACCCCTCCACTTT. Translated: CASSANILGNSSPLHF. The full variable domain, its missing parts supplied by reference TRBV5-1 and TRBJ1-6, is KAGVTQTPRYLIKTRGQQVTLSCSPISGHRSVSWYQQTPGQGLQFLFEYFSETQRNKGNFPGRFSGRQFSNSRSEMNVSTLELGDSALYLCASSANILGNSSPLHFGNGTRLTVT.

This clonotype was detected only a few times. The chain employs TRBV5-1 and TRBJ2-7; a possible D gene is TRBD1 (6 bases). V gave up 4 bases and J gave up 7 bases, with 18 bases separating them. The CDR3 is 14 amino acids. Per the germline V gene, CDR1 is SGHRS and CDR2 is YFSETQ. CDR3 in amino acids: CASSPTGTPREQYV. CDR3 coding DNA: TGCGCCAGCAGCCCGACCGGGACACCCCGGGAGCAGTACGTC.

This clonotype was picked up many times. The V and J genes are TRBV4-3 and TRBJ1-6, with D uncertain. The CDR3 consists of 13 residues. Germline V gives CDR1 LGHNA, CDR2 YSLEER. The V and J ends lost 1 base and 13 bases respectively, with 11 bases between them. CDR3 DNA sequence: TGCGCCAGCAGCCAAGGTCGGGGTAGGCCCCTCCACTTT. It yields the protein CASSQGRGRPLHF.

This rearrangement joins TRBV18 to TRBJ1-1; 10 positions match TRBD1. CDR3 length equals 14 residues. Germline values: CDR1 KGHSH, CDR2 LQKENI. With 3 bases clipped from V and 6 bases from J, the junction kept 4 bases outside the gene matches. CDR3 sequence reads: CASSPTGTGAEAFF. The CDR3 DNA reads as TGTGCCAGCTCACCTACCGGGACAGGGGCTGAAGCTTTCTTT.

Many counts were recorded for this clonotype. The chain couples TRBV20-1 to TRBJ2-2; no firm D call. Germline V gives CDR1 DFQATT, CDR2 SNEGSKA (reference sequence). The V and J ends lost 0 bases and 4 bases respectively, with 3 bases between them. This CDR3 spans 12 amino acids. The CDR3, as DNA: TGCAGTGCTAGAGAGGGCACCGGGGAGCTGTTTTTT. Translation gives CSAREGTGELFF.

The V call is TRBV3-1, the J call TRBJ2-7, with D possibly TRBD2 on 6 matching bases. The CDR3 is made up of 14 amino acids. V lost 4 bases to trimming and J lost 4 bases, with 14 bases between them. From germline, CDR1 is LGHDT and CDR2 YNNKEL (reference sequence). CDR3 coding DNA: TGTGCCAGCAGCCCCACTAGCAACCCATACGAGCAGTACGTC. It codes for CASSPTSNPYEQYV.

Ten or more counts support this clonotype. The V gene is TRBV29-1, the J gene TRBJ2-2; TRBD1 matches 8 bases. Germline V gene sequence: CDR1 SQVTM, CDR2 ANQGSEA. The junction had 7 bases not matched to a gene; V was cut back by 7 bases and J by 6 bases. The CDR3 spans 13 residues. In DNA form, the CDR3 reads TGCAGCGGGAGACAGGGGCCTGCCGGGGAGCTGTTTTTT. This translates into CSGRQGPAGELFF.

This clonotype appeared a few times. This rearrangement joins TRBV6-5 to TRBJ1-5; D gene uncertain. Trimming shortened V by 7 bases and J by 3 bases, and 10 bases separated the two germline ends. The CDR3 sequence is 13 residues long. CDR1 and CDR2 (germline): MNHEY, SVGAGI. Here the CDR3 DNA reads TGTGCCAGCAAGGAGGCCTCCAATCAGCCCCAGCATTTT. Residues: CASKEASNQPQHF.